The TCR beta chain under discussion was sequenced for a study of blood T cell repertoires in COVID-19. Study information: Researchers got acute and convalescent COVID-19 samples from the United States, Italy and Spain. The analysed material was cDNA or gDNA that came from T cells, B-cell-depleted T cells, or PBMCs.

CDR3 length: 15 amino acids. CDR1 LGHDT and CDR2 YNNKEL come from the germline V gene (reference sequence). V dropped 5 bases and J dropped 3 bases, with 15 bases sitting between them. The authors' processing: Reference gene primer amplification gave estimated nucleated cell counts. TCRdb's copy holds only in-frame clones and misses some; the assay was immunoSEQ multiplex PCR. V, J and clone size reflect that table, while D and trimming were determined from the DNA. The sample has some 150,000 clones; 70% to 90% are singletons. The sample was peripheral blood. The chain uses TRBV3-1 (or the pseudogene TRBV3-2) and TRBJ2-3, with a tentative D call TRBD2 (5 bases). This receptor was taken from a woman between 40 and 50 years old with active or convalescent COVID-19. The CDR3, as DNA: TGTGCCAGCAGCGTCTGGCGGGCGCAGACAGATACGCAGTATTTT. As protein: CASSVWRAQTDTQYF.